What follows are 16 T cell receptor beta chains derived from one specimen sequenced in a study of blood T cell repertoires in COVID-19. Clones were read by immunoSEQ multiplex PCR, and TCRdb kept only the in-frame ones, dropping some. The sample yields approximately 160,000 clones, about nine tenths seen once. The material sequenced was peripheral blood. These receptors all stem from a woman in her 70s with acute or convalescent COVID-19.

The J gene is TRBJ1-3, the V gene TRBV7-9; D uncertain. Per germline, CDR1 SEHNR and CDR2 FQNEAQ (reference sequence). The CDR3 is 15 residues long. V lost 2 bases to trimming and J lost 0 bases, with 8 bases between them. CDR3 nucleotide sequence: TGTGCCAGCAGCTTATCGTCCGTCTCTGGAAACACCATATATTTT. Protein sequence: CASSLSSVSGNTIYF.

V is TRBV9 and J is TRBJ2-2; 8 bases align to TRBD2. The CDR3 extends over 15 amino acids. In germline, CDR1 is SGDLS, CDR2 YYNGEE. V shed 4 bases, J shed 4 bases, and the junction held 6 bases outside the gene matches. This CDR3 reads CASSTRGGGTGELFF. The CDR3 nucleotides are TGTGCCAGCAGCACCCGGGGGGGCGGCACCGGGGAGCTGTTTTTT.

The chain has TRBV18 and TRBJ2-7, with D perhaps TRBD1 (5 bases). Germline CDR1 and CDR2: KGHSH and LQKENI. V was shortened by 1 base and J by 2 bases, with 18 bases between the two germline ends. The CDR3 loop spans 17 amino acids. The CDR3 protein is CASSPLDTALSPYEQYF. The CDR3 DNA follows: TGTGCCAGCTCACCACTGGACACAGCCTTAAGCCCCTACGAGCAGTACTTC.

The V and J genes are TRBV5-1 and TRBJ2-1; TRBD2 matches at 10 bases. Trimming cost V 4 bases and J 4 bases; bases outside gene matches: 8. The CDR3 has 16 residues. Germline CDR1 and CDR2: SGHRS and YFSETQ. This CDR3 reads CASSLQREGLYNEQFF. CDR3 bases: TGCGCCAGCAGCCTTCAGCGGGAGGGCCTATACAATGAGCAGTTCTTC. Using reference TRBV5-1 and TRBJ2-1 for the parts outside the CDR3, the full variable domain is KAGVTQTPRYLIKTRGQQVTLSCSPISGHRSVSWYQQTPGQGLQFLFEYFSETQRNKGNFPGRFSGRQFSNSRSEMNVSTLELGDSALYLCASSLQREGLYNEQFFGPGTRLTVL.

The chain recombines TRBV7-8 with TRBJ1-2; D is possibly TRBD1 (6 bases). Between the trimmed V and J ends, which lost 5 bases and 7 bases, there was a span of 11 bases. The CDR3 runs 12 residues. Germline V lookup: CDR1 SGHVS, CDR2 FQNEAQ. For the CDR3, the DNA is TGTGCCAGCAGCCCAGGACAGTTTGGCTACACCTTC. Translation gives CASSPGQFGYTF. Full variable domain (rest looked up from reference TRBV7-8 and TRBJ1-2): GAGVSQSPRYKVAKRGQDVALRCDPISGHVSLFWYQQALGQGPEFLTYFQNEAQLDKSGLPSDRFFAERPEGSVSTLKIQRTQQEDSAVYLCASSPGQFGYTFGSGTRLTVV.

J is TRBJ2-3 and V is TRBV5-6; no firm D call. CDR1 is SGHDT, CDR2 YYEEEE, per germline. This CDR3 contains 16 residues. Trimming cost V 0 bases and J 6 bases, with 17 bases left between them. This CDR3 reads CASSLVPGMPGDTQYF. In DNA, the CDR3 is TGTGCCAGCAGCTTGGTCCCGGGTATGCCCGGGGATACGCAGTATTTT.

CDR3 nucleotides: TGTGCCTGGAGTGCAGGTGCGGGGGGGCGAAGAGATACGCAGTATTTT. Its protein is CAWSAGAGGRRDTQYF. This chain links TRBV30 with TRBJ2-3; 9 bases are a match to TRBD2. The CDR3 is made up of 16 amino acids. V lost 1 base to trimming and J lost 5 bases; unmatched junction nucleotides: 10. Germline V gene lookup returns CDR1 GTSNPN and CDR2 SVGIG (reference sequence).

The chain uses TRBV9 and TRBJ2-1; TRBD2 is a possible D gene (5 bases). CDR3 length equals 14 residues. V lost 0 bases to trimming and J lost 7 bases, with 11 bases between them. CDR1 SGDLS and CDR2 YYNGEE come from the germline V gene. CDR3 sequence (DNA): TGTGCCAGCAGCGTAGAAGTCTCGGGGAATGAGCAGTTCTTC. Its translation: CASSVEVSGNEQFF.

The CDR3, as DNA: TGTGCCAGCAGTTTTACGGCGGTGGAGCAGTACTTC. Protein: CASSFTAVEQYF. The chain joins TRBV28 to TRBJ2-7; D not certain. The CDR3 is made up of 12 amino acids. In germline, CDR1 is MDHEN, CDR2 SYDVKM. V lost 3 bases to trimming and J lost 7 bases, with 10 bases between them. Filled out from reference TRBV28 and TRBJ2-7, the complete variable domain reads DVKVTQSSRYLVKRTGEKVFLECVQDMDHENMFWYRQDPGLGLRLIYFSYDVKMKEKGDIPEGYSVSREKKERFSLILESASTNQTSMYLCASSFTAVEQYFGPGTRLTVT.

The chain links TRBV19 to TRBJ1-5; D may be TRBD1 (5 bases). The CDR3 sequence is 14 residues long. V lost 11 bases, J lost 7 bases, and 21 bases lay in between. The V gene's germline CDR1 is LNHDA and CDR2 SQIVND (reference sequence). The CDR3 loop is CASRGGALGQPQHF. The CDR3 coding sequence is TGTGCCTCGAGGGGAGGGGCGCTCGGACAGCCCCAGCATTTT.

The chain joins TRBV18 to TRBJ2-1, with 12 bases fitting TRBD2. V lost 6 bases and J lost 7; bases outside the gene matches: 7. Germline CDR1 is KGHSH and CDR2 is LQKENI. This CDR3 contains 15 residues. CDR3 residues: CASSSTSGRTNEQFF. In nucleotides, the CDR3 is TGTGCCAGCTCGTCGACTAGCGGGAGAACAAATGAGCAGTTCTTC.

V is TRBV29-1 and J is TRBJ2-7; a possible D gene is TRBD1 (5 bases). The germline V and J ends were trimmed by 4 bases and 2 bases, with 9 bases remaining between them. The germline gives CDR1 SQVTM, CDR2 ANQGSEA. The CDR3 covers 12 residues. The CDR3 loop reads CSVADSAYEQYF. CDR3 DNA sequence: TGCAGCGTTGCAGACAGCGCCTACGAGCAGTACTTC.

The chain is built from TRBV20-1 and TRBJ1-2; no definite D call. The CDR3 extends over 17 amino acids. The V end was cut by 3 bases, the J end by 4 bases, with 24 bases between. The germline V gene has CDR1 DFQATT and CDR2 SNEGSKA (reference sequence). CDR3 loop: CSASSLAHFRLSYGYTF. The CDR3 DNA reads TGCAGTGCTAGTTCCCTAGCCCACTTTCGGCTTAGCTATGGCTACACCTTC.

This clone has only one observation. The chain links TRBV6-5 to TRBJ1-2; D is possibly TRBD1 (5 bases). The V and J ends lost 10 bases and 7 bases respectively, with 22 bases between them. Per germline, CDR1 MNHEY and CDR2 SVGAGI. The CDR3 totals 14 residues. This CDR3 is CATSSVGREGGYTF. The CDR3 bases are TGTGCCACTTCCTCCGTCGGCAGGGAAGGTGGCTACACCTTC.

The chain employs TRBV19 and TRBJ2-1; 9 bases agree with TRBD2. CDR3 length equals 15 residues. CDR1 is LNHDA, CDR2 SQIVND, per germline (reference sequence). Losses at the gene ends were 5 bases for V and 5 bases for J; bases not matched to a gene: 7. The CDR3 spells CASSPTSGDNNEQFF. CDR3 nucleotide sequence: TGTGCCAGTAGTCCGACTAGCGGAGATAACAATGAGCAGTTCTTC.

The chain uses TRBV2 and TRBJ1-5, with TRBD1 identical over 12 bases. After removal of 6 bases from V and 7 bases from J, the junction contained 7 bases not matched to a gene. This CDR3 region has 15 residues. Germline lookup yields CDR1 SNHLY and CDR2 FYNNEI. The DNA for the CDR3 is TGTGCCAGCAGGGGGACAGGGGGCGCCGGGCAGCCCCAGCATTTT. Its translation is CASRGTGGAGQPQHF.